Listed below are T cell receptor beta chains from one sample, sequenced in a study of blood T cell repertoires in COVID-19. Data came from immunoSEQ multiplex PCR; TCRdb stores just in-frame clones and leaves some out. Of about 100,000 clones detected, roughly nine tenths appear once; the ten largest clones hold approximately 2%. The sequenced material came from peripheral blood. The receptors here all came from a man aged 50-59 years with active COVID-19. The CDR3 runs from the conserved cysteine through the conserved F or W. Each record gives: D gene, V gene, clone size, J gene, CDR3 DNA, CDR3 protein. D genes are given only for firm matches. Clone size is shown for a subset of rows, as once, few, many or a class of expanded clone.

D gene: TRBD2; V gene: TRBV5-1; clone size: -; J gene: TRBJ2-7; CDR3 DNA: TGCGCCAGCAGCTCCGGAAGGGCTAGCGGGGGCTACGAGCAGTACTTC; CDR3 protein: CASSSGRASGGYEQYF
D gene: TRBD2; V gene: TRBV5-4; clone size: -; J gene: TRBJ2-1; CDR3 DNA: TGTGCCAGCAGCTTAGGGACTAACCCCTCCTACAATGAGCAGTTCTTC; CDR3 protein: CASSLGTNPSYNEQFF
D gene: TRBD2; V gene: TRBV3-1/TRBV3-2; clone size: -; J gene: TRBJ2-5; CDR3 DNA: TGTGCCAGCAGCCATAGCGGGAGGGCATGGCAAGAGACCCAGTACTTC; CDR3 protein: CASSHSGRAWQETQYF
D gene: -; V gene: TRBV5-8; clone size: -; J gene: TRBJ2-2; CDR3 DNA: TGTGCCAGCAGCTTTTACAGGGCAATCGGGGAGCTGTTTTTT; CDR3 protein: CASSFYRAIGELFF
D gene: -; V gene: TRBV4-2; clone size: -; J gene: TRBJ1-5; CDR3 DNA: TGTGCCAGCAGCCAAGATGTGGGGGCCCGACAGCCCCAGCATTTT; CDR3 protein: CASSQDVGARQPQHF
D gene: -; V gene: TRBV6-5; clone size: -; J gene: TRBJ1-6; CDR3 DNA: TGTGCCAGCAGCGAGGGTGAGAGGCAGAATTCACCCCTCCACTTT; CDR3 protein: CASSEGERQNSPLHF
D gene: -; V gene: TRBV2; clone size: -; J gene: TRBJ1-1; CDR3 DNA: TGTGCCAGCGCGGGAGGCGCTGAAGCTTTCTTT; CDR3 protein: CASAGGAEAFF
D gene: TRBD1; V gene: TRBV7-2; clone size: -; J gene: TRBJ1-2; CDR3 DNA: TGTGCCAGCAGCATACCATCCGGGACAGGGGATGGCTACACCTTC; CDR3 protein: CASSIPSGTGDGYTF
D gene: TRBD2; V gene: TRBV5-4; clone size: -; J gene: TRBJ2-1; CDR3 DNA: TGTGCCAGCAGCTTGGATGCTAGCGGGAGGGCCAATGAGCAGTTCTTC; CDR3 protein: CASSLDASGRANEQFF
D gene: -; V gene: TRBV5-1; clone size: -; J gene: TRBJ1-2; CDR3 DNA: TGCGCCAGCAGCTTGGCCGGGAAGGAGGTTAACTATGGCTACACCTTC; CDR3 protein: CASSLAGKEVNYGYTF
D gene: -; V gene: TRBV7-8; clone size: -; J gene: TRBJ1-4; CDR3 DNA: TGTGCCAGCAGCTTAGTCGTCGAAAGCTCTGAAAAACTGTTTTTT; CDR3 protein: CASSLVVESSEKLFF
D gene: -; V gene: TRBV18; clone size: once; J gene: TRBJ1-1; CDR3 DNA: TGTGCCAGCTCATGGGAGGGGAACACTGAAGCTTTCTTT; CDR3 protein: CASSWEGNTEAFF
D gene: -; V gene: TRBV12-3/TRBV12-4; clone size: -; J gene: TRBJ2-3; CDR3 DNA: TGTGCCAGCAGACCCTCCACGGGGGAGGAGTATTTT; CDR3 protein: CASRPSTGEEYF
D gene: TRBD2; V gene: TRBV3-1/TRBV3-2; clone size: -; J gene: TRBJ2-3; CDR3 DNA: TGTGCCAGCAGCCAAGACGTCCTAGCGGGGGCCAGCACAGATACGCAGTATTTT; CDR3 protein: CASSQDVLAGASTDTQYF
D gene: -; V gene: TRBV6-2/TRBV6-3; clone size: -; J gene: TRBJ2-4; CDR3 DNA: TGTGCCAGCAGTTACGTGGGCTTGACCAAAAACATTCAGTACTTC; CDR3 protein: CASSYVGLTKNIQYF
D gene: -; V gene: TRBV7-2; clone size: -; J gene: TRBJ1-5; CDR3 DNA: TGTGCCAGCAGCCCGGGGGGAAGTAGCAATCAGCCCCAGCATTTT; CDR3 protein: CASSPGGSSNQPQHF
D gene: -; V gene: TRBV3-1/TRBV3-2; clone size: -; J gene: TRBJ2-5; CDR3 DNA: TGTGCCAGCAGCCTTCGACAGGAAGAGACCCAGTACTTC; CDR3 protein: CASSLRQEETQYF
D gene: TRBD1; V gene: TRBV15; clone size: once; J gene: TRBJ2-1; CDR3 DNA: TGTGCCACCAGCAGAGAAAGAATTCGGGGACAGTCGAACAATGAGCAGTTCTTC; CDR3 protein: CATSRERIRGQSNNEQFF
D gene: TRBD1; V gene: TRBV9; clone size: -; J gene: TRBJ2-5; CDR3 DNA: TGTGCCAGCAGCGTGCCGGGACAGGGGGTTCGGGAGACCCAGTACTTC; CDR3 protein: CASSVPGQGVRETQYF
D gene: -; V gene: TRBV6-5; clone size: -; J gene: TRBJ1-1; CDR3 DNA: TGTGCCAGCACCAAGGGGTGGGGAATTAAGACTGAAGCTTTCTTT; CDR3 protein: CASTKGWGIKTEAFF
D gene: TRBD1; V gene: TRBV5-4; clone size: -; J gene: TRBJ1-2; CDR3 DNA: TGTGCCAGCAGCTTATCCCCTACGACAGGGTTTTACTATGGCTACACCTTC; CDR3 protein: CASSLSPTTGFYYGYTF
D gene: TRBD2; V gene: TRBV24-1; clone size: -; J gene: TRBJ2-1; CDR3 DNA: TGTGCCACCAGTGTTGCTAGCGGGAGGGGCGGTGAGCAGTTCTTC; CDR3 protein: CATSVASGRGGEQFF
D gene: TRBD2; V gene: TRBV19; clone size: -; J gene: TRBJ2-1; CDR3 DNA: TGTGCCAGTAGTACAACTAGCGGGAGGCGGTACAATGAGCAGTTCTTC; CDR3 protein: CASSTTSGRRYNEQFF
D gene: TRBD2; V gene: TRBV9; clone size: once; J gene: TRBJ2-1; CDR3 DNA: TGTGCCAGCAGCGTAGGGACTAGCGGGGACAATGAGCAGTTCTTC; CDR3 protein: CASSVGTSGDNEQFF
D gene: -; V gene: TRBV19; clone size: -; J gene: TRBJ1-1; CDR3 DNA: TGTGCCAGTAGTATGAGACAGGTGCTCATGAACACTGAAGCTTTCTTT; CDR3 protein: CASSMRQVLMNTEAFF
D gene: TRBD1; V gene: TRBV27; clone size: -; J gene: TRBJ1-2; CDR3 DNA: TGTGCCAGCAGAGAGAGGACAGGAGCTAACTATGGCTACACCTTC; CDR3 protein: CASRERTGANYGYTF
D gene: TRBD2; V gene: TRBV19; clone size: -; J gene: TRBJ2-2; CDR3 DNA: TGTGCCAGTAAAAAAGCGGGGGTCACCGGGGAGCTGTTTTTT; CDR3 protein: CASKKAGVTGELFF
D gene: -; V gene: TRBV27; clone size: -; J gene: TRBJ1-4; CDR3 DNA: TGTGCCAGCAGTTTACCAGGGGATAATGAAAAACTGTTTTTT; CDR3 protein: CASSLPGDNEKLFF
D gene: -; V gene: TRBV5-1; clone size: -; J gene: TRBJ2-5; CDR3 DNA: TGCGCCAGCAGCCCGTGGGGGGTCGGGGAGACCCAGTACTTC; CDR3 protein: CASSPWGVGETQYF
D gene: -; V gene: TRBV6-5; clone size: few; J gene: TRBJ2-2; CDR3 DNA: TGTGCCAGCAGTACCCGGGGAGGCGGCACTGGGGAGCTGTTTTTT; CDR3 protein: CASSTRGGGTGELFF
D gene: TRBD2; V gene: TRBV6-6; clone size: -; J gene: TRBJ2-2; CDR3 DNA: TGTGCCAGCACCCAAAGCGGGGTGATCACCGGGGAGCTGTTTTTT; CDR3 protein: CASTQSGVITGELFF
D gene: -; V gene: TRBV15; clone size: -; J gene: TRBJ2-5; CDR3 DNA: TGTGCCACCAGCAGACCGGACACCTTTCAAGAGACCCAGTACTTC; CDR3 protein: CATSRPDTFQETQYF
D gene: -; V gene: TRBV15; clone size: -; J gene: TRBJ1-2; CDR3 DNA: TGTGCCACCAGCAGTGGAGGGAACTATGGCTACACCTTC; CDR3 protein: CATSSGGNYGYTF
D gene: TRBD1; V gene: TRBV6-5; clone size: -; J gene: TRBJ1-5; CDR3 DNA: TGTGCCAGCAGTCCGAAGACAGGGCATCAGCCCCAGCATTTT; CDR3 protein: CASSPKTGHQPQHF
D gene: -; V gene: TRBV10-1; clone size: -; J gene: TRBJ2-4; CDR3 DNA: TGCGCCAGCAGTGAACCGACTAGTATGTGGGCCAAAAACATTCAGTACTTC; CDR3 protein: CASSEPTSMWAKNIQYF
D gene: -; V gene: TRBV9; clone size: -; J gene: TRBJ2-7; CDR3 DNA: TGTGCCAGCAGCGTAGGCGCCATAAGCTCCTACGAGCAGTACTTC; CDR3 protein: CASSVGAISSYEQYF
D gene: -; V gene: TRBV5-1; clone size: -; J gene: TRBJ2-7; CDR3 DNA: TGCGCCAGCGGCATAGGGGGGGCTGCCTACGAGCAGTACTTC; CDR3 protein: CASGIGGAAYEQYF
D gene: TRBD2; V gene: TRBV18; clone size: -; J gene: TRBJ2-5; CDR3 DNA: TGTGCCAGCTCACCTACCCCCACTAGCGGCCAAGAGACCCAGTACTTC; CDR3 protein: CASSPTPTSGQETQYF
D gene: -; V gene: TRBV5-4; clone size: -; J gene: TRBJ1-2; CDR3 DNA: TGTGCCAGCAGCCCCCGGGAGACCTTGGGCTATGGCTACACCTTC; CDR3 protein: CASSPRETLGYGYTF
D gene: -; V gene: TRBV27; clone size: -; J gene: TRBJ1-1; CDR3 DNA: TGTGCCAGCAGTTTAGTTCCACAGGGAAACACTGAAGCTTTCTTT; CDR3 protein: CASSLVPQGNTEAFF
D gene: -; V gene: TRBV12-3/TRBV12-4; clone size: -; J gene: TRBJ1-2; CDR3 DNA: TGTGCCAGCAGTTTATTGGCAACGTACGGCTACACCTTC; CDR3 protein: CASSLLATYGYTF
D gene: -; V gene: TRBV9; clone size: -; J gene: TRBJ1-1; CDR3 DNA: TGTGCCAGCGGCCCGACACGAGAGAACACTGAAGCTTTCTTT; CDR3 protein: CASGPTRENTEAFF
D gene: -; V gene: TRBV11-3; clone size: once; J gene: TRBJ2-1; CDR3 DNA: TGTGCCAGCAGCTTAGGATCAGGGACCTACAATGAGCAGTTCTTC; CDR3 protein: CASSLGSGTYNEQFF
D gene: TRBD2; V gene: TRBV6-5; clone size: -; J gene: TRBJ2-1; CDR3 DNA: TGTGCCAGCAAGAATGGGGGGACTACCTACAATGAGCAGTTCTTC; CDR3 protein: CASKNGGTTYNEQFF
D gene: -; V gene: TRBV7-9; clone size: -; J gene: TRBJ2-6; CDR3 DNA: TGTGCCAGCACCCAATTTAGCTCTGGGGCCAACGTCCTGACTTTC; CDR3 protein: CASTQFSSGANVLTF
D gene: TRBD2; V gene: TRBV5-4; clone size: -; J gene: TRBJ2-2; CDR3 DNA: TGTGCCAGCAGGAGGCGGGAGGAGTCCGGGGAGCTGTTTTTT; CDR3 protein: CASRRREESGELFF
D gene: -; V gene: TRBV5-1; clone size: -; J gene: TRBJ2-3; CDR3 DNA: TGCGCCAGCAGCTTGGGACTAGGGGACAGCACAGATACGCAGTATTTT; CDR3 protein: CASSLGLGDSTDTQYF
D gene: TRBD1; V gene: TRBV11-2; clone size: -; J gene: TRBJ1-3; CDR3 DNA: TGTGCCAGCAGCTCTTGGACAGGCTCTGGAAACACCATATATTTT; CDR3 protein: CASSSWTGSGNTIYF